The sequence of this T cell receptor (beta chain) was determined in a study of shared clonotypes between healthy human individuals. Regarding the study as a whole: Shared clonotypes: approximately 4.5% naive CD4, roughly 3.5% naive CD8, about 2.5% memory CD4, under 0.45% memory CD8.

The V end lost 2 bases, the J end lost 4 bases, and 21 bases lay between the germline ends. Germline V lookup: CDR1 LGHNA, CDR2 YNFKEQ. This CDR3 is built from 18 residues. In regard to this clone: Its antigen is as yet unknown.

TCRdb keeps only in-frame clones here, not all; method: immunoSEQ multiplex PCR. The table includes hundreds of thousands of clones, almost 97% detected once. The rearrangement uses TRBV4-2 and TRBJ1-5; D is possibly TRBD1 (6 bases). The sample taken for sequencing was naive CD4+ T cells sorted from blood. Subset meaning: CD45RA+ positively selected. The origin of this receptor is a woman aged 25 to 39 in good health. For the CDR3, the DNA is TGTGCCAGCAGCCAACAGGACACGCTCGGGGGGCTGAATCAGCCCCAGCATTTT. Encoded protein: CASSQQDTLGGLNQPQHF.